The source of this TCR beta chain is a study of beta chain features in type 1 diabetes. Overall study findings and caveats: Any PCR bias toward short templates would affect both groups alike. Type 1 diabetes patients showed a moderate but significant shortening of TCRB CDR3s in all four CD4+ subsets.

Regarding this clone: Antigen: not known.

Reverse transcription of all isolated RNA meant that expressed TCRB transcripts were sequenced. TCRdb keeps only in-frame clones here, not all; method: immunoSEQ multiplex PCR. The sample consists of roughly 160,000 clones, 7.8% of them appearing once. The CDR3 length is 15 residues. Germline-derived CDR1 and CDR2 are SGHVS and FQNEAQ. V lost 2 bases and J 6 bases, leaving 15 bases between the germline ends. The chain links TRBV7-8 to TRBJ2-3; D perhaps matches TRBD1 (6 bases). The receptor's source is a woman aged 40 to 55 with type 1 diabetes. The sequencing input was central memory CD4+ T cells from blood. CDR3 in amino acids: CASSLRDTTRDTQYF. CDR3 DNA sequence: TGTGCCAGCAGCTTACGGGACACAACTCGGGATACGCAGTATTTT.